This TCR beta chain was recorded in a study of T cells in Graves' hyperthyroidism and ophthalmopathy. Findings of the study overall: Within blood appeared most thyroid clonotypes that had expanded above 0.001. Median prediction lead before ophthalmopathy onset was around 7 months with the model.

Template material for amplifying TCR beta CDR3 regions consisted of RNA transcripts. Researchers ran a first-round RT-PCR on the TCR CDR3 using the HTBI primer set. TCRdb re-called the multiplex PCR reads through MiXCR, storing one row per CDR3 protein. This table has about 400,000 distinct CDR3 sequences, 11% to 15% appearing once. This clonotype was seen only a few times. Its specificity is not known. V was clipped by 6 bases and J by 3 bases, with 15 bases between them. Germline V gene sequence: CDR1 PRHDT, CDR2 FYEKMQ (reference sequence). The CDR3 has 14 amino acids. Ophthalmopathy patients had moderate-to-severe active disease, CAS ≥3, NOSPECS ≥4, and disease duration under 3 months.

This receptor was identified in a man aged 50-60 years with Graves' ophthalmopathy. Specimen: blood. The chain has TRBV13 and TRBJ2-7, with D possibly matching TRBD1 (5 bases). CDR3 loop: CASSHTTQGYEQYF. CDR3 nucleotides: TGTGCCAGCAGTCATACCACCCAGGGCTACGAGCAGTACTTC.